This is a list of T cell receptor beta chains from one sample in a study of T cell responses to AZD1222 COVID-19 vaccine. Clones were read by immunoSEQ multiplex PCR, and TCRdb kept only the in-frame ones, dropping some. The table includes around 160,000 clones, approximately 90% detected once. Sequencing was performed on peripheral blood, taken 28 days after the second AZD1222 dose. These TCRs come from an adult who received the AZD1222 COVID-19 vaccine. Both conserved end residues are part of each CDR3. The D gene is left open where the match is weak. Clone size is shown for a subset of rows, as once, few, many or a class of expanded clone.

V	J	D	size	DNA	CDR3
TRBV11-3	TRBJ1-1	NA	NA	TGTGCCAGCAGCCCCGCGGGGATCTCTGAAGCTTTCTTT	CASSPAGISEAFF
TRBV18	TRBJ1-1	NA	once	TGTGCCAGCTCACCCCCCTCCATAGCCACTGAAGCTTTCTTT	CASSPPSIATEAFF
TRBV5-1	TRBJ1-6	NA	once	TGCGCCAGCAGCCCGCTCGGGTTTACAAGGGGATCACCCCTCCACTTT	CASSPLGFTRGSPLHF
TRBV4-1	TRBJ1-2	NA	once	TGCGCCAGCAGCCAAGTGGCCTCAGGGACCGCGGTTTATGGCTACACCTTC	CASSQVASGTAVYGYTF
TRBV6-5	TRBJ2-3	NA	NA	TGTGCCAGCACCCTCGGGACAACCACAGATACGCAGTATTTT	CASTLGTTTDTQYF
TRBV5-1	TRBJ1-1	NA	once	TGCGCCAGCAGCTTGGCCGAGAGGGAGAACACTGAAGCTTTCTTT	CASSLAERENTEAFF
TRBV7-6	TRBJ2-7	NA	NA	TGTGCCAGCAGCTCCGGGACGGATTACGAGCAGTACTTC	CASSSGTDYEQYF
TRBV25-1	TRBJ1-3	TRBD1	NA	TGTGCCAGCAGTGAATCCAGGCAGGGGGCGTCAGGAAACACCATATATTTT	CASSESRQGASGNTIYF
TRBV6-2/TRBV6-3	TRBJ2-1	NA	NA	TGTGCCAGCAGTTCGGGACTCCCTGAGCAGTTCTTC	CASSSGLPEQFF
TRBV9	TRBJ1-6	NA	NA	TGTGCCAGCAGCGCCCGGGACGGCATTTCACCCCTCCACTTT	CASSARDGISPLHF
TRBV3-1/TRBV3-2	TRBJ1-2	TRBD1	NA	TGTGCCAGCAGCCAGAGAATGGGGGACAGGGGGCGCCGGTATGGCTACACCTTC	CASSQRMGDRGRRYGYTF
TRBV19	TRBJ1-2	TRBD1	NA	TGTGCCAGTATCCGGGACAGGGATCACTATGGCTACACCTTC	CASIRDRDHYGYTF
TRBV19	TRBJ1-1	NA	NA	TGTGCCAGTTCTCAGATACCGAACACTGAAGCTTTCTTT	CASSQIPNTEAFF
TRBV18	TRBJ2-1	NA	NA	TGTGCCAGCTCACCACGTCCGGATCGAGATGAGCAGTTCTTC	CASSPRPDRDEQFF
TRBV7-9	TRBJ1-5	NA	few	TGTGCCAGCAGCAGGGTGAGCAATCAGCCCCAGCATTTT	CASSRVSNQPQHF
TRBV6-6	TRBJ1-1	TRBD1	NA	TGTGCCAGCAGTGACAGGGAGTGGAACACTGAAGCTTTCTTT	CASSDREWNTEAFF
TRBV7-9	TRBJ1-2	NA	NA	TGTGCCAGCAGCGTAACCCGGCCATCTTGGGATAACTATGGCTACACCTTC	CASSVTRPSWDNYGYTF
TRBV7-6	TRBJ2-7	NA	NA	TGTGCCAGCAGCCCTGGGGTAGGGTCCGAGCAGTACTTC	CASSPGVGSEQYF
TRBV5-6	TRBJ1-2	TRBD1	NA	TGTGCCAGCAGCCAGGGGGTGTTTGGCTACACCTTC	CASSQGVFGYTF
TRBV5-4	TRBJ2-7	NA	NA	TGTGCCAGCAGCCTCGGGGGGCACTCCTACGAGCAGTACTTC	CASSLGGHSYEQYF
TRBV7-2	TRBJ2-2	NA	NA	TGTGCCAGCAGCCCCGACTTTAGCACCGGGGAGCTGTTTTTT	CASSPDFSTGELFF
TRBV9	TRBJ1-2	NA	NA	TGTGCCAGCAGCTCTGTTAACGTGGGCTACACCTTC	CASSSVNVGYTF
TRBV19	TRBJ2-4	TRBD1	NA	TGTGCCAGTACCGCGGCCGGGACAGGGAAAGGCATTCAGTACTTC	CASTAAGTGKGIQYF
TRBV2	TRBJ2-3	TRBD1	NA	TGTGCCAGCAGGACAGGGGCAGGGAGGACAGATACGCAGTATTTT	CASRTGAGRTDTQYF
TRBV27	TRBJ1-6	NA	NA	TGTGCCAGCAGTTTATATCAGGGCAATAATTCACCCCTCCACTTT	CASSLYQGNNSPLHF